The TCR beta chain described here comes from a study of CD8+CD57+ T cells in acquired aplastic anemia. Study summary: Where healthy donors were concerned, CD4+ cells averaged about 10 million reads.

Researchers used genomic DNA as the template to profile TCR beta VDJ and CDR3. TCRdb analysed the reads with MiXCR anew, one entry per CDR3 protein. The table includes hundreds of thousands of distinct CDR3 sequences, 65% to 75% detected once. This clonotype showed up many times. Its antigen is not identified. Study findings and constraints: Patients versus controls showed no significant CD8+ Simpson's diversity difference. There were 25 to 35 CD8+ CDR3 sequences that occurred in both patients and controls.

The CDR3 contains 16 residues. J was trimmed by 5 bases and V by 6 bases; bases with no gene match: 11. The germline gives CDR1 MNHEY, CDR2 SVGAGI. The chain joins TRBV6-5 to TRBJ1-4; 8 bases are a match to TRBD1. The source material was sorted CD4+, CD8+, or CD8+CD57+ T cells (not recorded which) from PBMCs. The sequence was collected from a human donor in good health, serving as a control. CDR3 DNA sequence: TGTGCCAGCAGACCCAACAGGGGGTTCCTGAATGAAAAACTGTTTTTT. It specifies CASRPNRGFLNEKLFF.